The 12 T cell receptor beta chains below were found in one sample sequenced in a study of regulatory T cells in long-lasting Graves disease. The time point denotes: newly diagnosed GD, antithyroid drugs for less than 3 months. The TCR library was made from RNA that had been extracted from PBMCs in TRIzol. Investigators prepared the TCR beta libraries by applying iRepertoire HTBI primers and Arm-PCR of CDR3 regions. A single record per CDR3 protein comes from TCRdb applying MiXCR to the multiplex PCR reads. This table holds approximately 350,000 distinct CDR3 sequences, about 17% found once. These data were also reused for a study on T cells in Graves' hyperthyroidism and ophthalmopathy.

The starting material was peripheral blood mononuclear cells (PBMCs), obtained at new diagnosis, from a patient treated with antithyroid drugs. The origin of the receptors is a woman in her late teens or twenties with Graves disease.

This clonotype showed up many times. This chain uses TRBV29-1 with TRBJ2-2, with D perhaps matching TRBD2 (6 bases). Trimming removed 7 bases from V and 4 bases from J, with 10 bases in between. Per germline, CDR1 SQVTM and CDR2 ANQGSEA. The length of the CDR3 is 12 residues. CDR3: CSGRGGTGELFF. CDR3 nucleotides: TGCAGCGGGAGGGGAGGCACCGGGGAGCTGTTTTTT.

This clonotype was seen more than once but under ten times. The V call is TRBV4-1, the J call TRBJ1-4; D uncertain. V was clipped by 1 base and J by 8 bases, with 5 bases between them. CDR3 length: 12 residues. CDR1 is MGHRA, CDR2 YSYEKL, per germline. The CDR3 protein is CASSQVAEKLFF. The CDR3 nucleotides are TGCGCCAGCAGCCAAGTGGCCGAAAAACTGTTTTTT.

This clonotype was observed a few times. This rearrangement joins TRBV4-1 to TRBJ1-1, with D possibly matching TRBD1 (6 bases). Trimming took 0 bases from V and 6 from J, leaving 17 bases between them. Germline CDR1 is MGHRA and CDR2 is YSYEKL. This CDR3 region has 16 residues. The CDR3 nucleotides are TGCGCCAGCAGCCAAGATCTTCGGGGGCGGACATCTGAAGCTTTCTTT. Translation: CASSQDLRGRTSEAFF.

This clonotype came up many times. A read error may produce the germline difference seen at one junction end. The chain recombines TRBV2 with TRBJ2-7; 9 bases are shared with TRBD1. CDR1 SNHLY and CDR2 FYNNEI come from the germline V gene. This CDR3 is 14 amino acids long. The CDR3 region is CASRAGTGSSEQYF. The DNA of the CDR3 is TGTGCCAGCAGAGCCGGGACAGGGTCCTCCGAGCAGTACTTC.

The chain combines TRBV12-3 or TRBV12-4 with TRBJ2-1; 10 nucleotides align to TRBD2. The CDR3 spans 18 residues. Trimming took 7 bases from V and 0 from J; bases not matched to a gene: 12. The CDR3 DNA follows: TGTGCCAGCACCACGCCTAGCGGGAGTAGGAGCTCCTACAATGAGCAGTTCTTC. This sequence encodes CASTTPSGSRSSYNEQFF.

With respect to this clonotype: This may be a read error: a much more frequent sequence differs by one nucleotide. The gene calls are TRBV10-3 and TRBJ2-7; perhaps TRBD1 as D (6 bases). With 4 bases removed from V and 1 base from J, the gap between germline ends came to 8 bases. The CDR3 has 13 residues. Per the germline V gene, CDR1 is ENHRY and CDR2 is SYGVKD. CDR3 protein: CAISGTASYEQYF. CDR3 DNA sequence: TGTGCCATCAGTGGGACAGCGTCCTACGAGCAGTACTTC.

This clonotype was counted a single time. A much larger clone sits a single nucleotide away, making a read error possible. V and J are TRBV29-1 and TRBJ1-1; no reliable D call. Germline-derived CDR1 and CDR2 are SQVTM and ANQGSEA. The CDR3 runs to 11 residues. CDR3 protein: CSVGVNTEALF. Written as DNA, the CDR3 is TGCAGCGTTGGGGTGAACACTGAAGCTCTCTTT.

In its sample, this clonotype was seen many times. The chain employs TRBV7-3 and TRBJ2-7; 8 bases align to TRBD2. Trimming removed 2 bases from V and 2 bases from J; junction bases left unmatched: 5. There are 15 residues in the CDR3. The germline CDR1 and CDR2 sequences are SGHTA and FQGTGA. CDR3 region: CASSLLAGPTYEQYF. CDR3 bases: TGTGCCAGCAGCTTATTAGCGGGACCAACCTACGAGCAGTACTTC. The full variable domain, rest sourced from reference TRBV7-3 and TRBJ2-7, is GAGVSQTPSNKVTEKGKYVELRCDPISGHTALYWYRQSLGQGPEFLIYFQGTGAADDSGLPNDRFFAVRPEGSVSTLKIQRTERGDSAVYLCASSLLAGPTYEQYFGPGTRLTVT.

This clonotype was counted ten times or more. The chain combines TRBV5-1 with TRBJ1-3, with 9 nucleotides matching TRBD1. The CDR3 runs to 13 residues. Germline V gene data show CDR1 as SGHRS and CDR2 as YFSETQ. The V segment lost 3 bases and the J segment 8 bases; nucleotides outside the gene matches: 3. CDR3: CASSSRTGDTIYF. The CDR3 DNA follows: TGCGCCAGCAGCTCGAGGACAGGGGACACCATATATTTT.

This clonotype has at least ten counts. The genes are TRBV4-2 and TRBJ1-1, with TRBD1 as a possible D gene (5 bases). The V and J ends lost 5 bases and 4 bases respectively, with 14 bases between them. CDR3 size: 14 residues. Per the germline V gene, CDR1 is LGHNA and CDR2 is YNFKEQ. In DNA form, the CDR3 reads TGTGCCAGCAGCACGGACCAGGGAGCCACTGAAGCTTTCTTT. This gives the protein CASSTDQGATEAFF.

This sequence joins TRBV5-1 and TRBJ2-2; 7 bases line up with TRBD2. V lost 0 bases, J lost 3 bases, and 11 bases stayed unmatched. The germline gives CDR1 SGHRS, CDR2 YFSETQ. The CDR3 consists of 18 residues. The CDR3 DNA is TGCGCCAGCAGCTTGGAGATACGGCTAGCGGATTACACCGGGGAGCTGTTTTTT. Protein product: CASSLEIRLADYTGELFF.

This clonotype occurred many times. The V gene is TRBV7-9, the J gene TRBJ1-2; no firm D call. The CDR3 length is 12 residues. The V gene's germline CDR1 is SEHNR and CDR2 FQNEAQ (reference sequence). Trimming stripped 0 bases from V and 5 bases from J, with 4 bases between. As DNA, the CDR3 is TGTGCCAGCAGCTTAGCAGAGTATGGCTACACCTTC. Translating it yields CASSLAEYGYTF.